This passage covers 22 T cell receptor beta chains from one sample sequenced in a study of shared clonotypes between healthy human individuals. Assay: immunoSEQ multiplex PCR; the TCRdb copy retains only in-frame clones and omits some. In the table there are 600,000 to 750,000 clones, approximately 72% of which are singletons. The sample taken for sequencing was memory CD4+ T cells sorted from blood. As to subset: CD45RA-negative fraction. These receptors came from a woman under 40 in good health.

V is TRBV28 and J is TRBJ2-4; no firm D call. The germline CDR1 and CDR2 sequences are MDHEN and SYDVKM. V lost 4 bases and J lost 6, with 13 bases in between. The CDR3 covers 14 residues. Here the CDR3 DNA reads TGTGCCAGCAGTTCCCCTGAAGGACCAAACATTCAGTACTTC. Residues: CASSSPEGPNIQYF. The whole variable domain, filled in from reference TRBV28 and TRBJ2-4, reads DVKVTQSSRYLVKRTGEKVFLECVQDMDHENMFWYRQDPGLGLRLIYFSYDVKMKEKGDIPEGYSVSREKKERFSLILESASTNQTSMYLCASSSPEGPNIQYFGAGTRLSVL.

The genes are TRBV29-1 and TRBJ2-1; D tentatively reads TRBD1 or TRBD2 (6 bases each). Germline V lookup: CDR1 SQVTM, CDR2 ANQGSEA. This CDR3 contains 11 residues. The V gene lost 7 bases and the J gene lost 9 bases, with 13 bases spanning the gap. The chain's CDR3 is CSGGLAIEQFF. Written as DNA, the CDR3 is TGCAGCGGGGGGCTAGCGATTGAGCAGTTCTTC.

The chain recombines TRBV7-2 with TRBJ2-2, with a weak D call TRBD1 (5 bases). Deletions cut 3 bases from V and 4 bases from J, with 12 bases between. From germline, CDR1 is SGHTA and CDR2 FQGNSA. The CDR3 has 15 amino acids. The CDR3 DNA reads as TGTGCCAGCAGCTTCTCTCTAGGGGCCACCGGGGAGCTGTTTTTT. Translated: CASSFSLGATGELFF. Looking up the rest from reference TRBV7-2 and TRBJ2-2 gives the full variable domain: GAGVSQSPSNKVTEKGKDVELRCDPISGHTALYWYRQSLGQGLEFLIYFQGNSAPDKSGLPSDRFSAERTGGSVSTLTIQRTQQEDSAVYLCASSFSLGATGELFFGEGSRLTVL.

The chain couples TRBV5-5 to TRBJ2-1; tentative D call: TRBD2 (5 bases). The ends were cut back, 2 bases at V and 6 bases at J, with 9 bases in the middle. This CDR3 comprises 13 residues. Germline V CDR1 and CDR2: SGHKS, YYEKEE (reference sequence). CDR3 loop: CASSLWEPNEQFF. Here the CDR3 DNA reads TGTGCCAGCAGCTTATGGGAGCCCAATGAGCAGTTCTTC.

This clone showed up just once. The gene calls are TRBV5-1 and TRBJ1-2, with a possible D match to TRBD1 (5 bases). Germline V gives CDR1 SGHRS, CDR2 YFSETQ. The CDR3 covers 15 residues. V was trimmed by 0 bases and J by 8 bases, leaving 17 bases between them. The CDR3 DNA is TGCGCCAGCAGCTTGGAGGGTGCCGGGGGTAGAGGCTACACCTTC. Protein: CASSLEGAGGRGYTF. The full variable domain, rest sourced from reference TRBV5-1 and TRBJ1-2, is KAGVTQTPRYLIKTRGQQVTLSCSPISGHRSVSWYQQTPGQGLQFLFEYFSETQRNKGNFPGRFSGRQFSNSRSEMNVSTLELGDSALYLCASSLEGAGGRGYTFGSGTRLTVV.

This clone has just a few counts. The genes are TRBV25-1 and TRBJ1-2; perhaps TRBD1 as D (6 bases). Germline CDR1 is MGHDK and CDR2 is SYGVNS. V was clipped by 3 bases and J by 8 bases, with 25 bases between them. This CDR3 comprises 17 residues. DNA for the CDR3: TGTGCCAGCAGTGAGAGGACAGCGGGGTGGGCGGGTAGCGGCTACACCTTC. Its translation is CASSERTAGWAGSGYTF.

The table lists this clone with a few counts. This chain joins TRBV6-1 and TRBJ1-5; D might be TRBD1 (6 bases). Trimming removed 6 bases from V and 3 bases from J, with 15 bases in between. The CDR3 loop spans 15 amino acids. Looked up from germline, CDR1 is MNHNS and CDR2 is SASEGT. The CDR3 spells CASSPRGLINQPQHF. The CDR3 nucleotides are TGTGCCAGCAGCCCCAGGGGACTTATCAATCAGCCCCAGCATTTT.

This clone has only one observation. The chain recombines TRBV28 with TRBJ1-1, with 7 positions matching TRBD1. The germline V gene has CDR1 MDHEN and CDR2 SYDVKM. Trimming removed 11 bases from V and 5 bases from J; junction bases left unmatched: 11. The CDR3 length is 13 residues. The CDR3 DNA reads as TGTGCCGGCGAGCGGCAGGGGGGTACTGAAGCTTTCTTT. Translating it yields CAGERQGGTEAFF.

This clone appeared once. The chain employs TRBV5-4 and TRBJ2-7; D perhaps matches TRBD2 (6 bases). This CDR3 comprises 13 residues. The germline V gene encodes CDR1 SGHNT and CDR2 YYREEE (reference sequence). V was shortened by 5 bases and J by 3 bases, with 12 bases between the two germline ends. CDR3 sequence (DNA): TGTGCCAGCAGGCCCGCGGGGCTCTACGAGCAGTACTTC. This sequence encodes CASRPAGLYEQYF. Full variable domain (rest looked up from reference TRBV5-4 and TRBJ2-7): ETGVTQSPTHLIKTRGQQVTLRCSSQSGHNTVSWYQQALGQGPQFIFQYYREEENGRGNFPPRFSGLQFPNYSSELNVNALELDDSALYLCASRPAGLYEQYFGPGTRLTVT.

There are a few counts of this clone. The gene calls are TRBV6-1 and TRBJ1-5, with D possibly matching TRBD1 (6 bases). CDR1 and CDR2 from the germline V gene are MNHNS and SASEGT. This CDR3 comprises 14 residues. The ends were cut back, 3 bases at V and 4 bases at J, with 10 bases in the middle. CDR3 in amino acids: CASSEGAPNQPQHF. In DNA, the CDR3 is TGTGCCAGCAGTGAGGGGGCCCCGAATCAGCCCCAGCATTTT.

CDR3 in DNA: TGTGCCTGGACAGGGGCTCACTATGGCTACACCTTC. Protein: CAWTGAHYGYTF. The chain links TRBV30 to TRBJ1-2, with a weak D call TRBD1 (6 bases). The CDR3 extends over 12 amino acids. V dropped 4 bases and J dropped 3 bases, with 9 bases sitting between them. Looked up from germline, CDR1 is GTSNPN and CDR2 is SVGIG (reference sequence).

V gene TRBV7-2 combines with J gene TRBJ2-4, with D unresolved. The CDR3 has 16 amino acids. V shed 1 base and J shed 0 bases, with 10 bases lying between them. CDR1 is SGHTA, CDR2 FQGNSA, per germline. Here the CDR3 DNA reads TGTGCCAGCAGCTTAGGGGCCCTCCTAGCCAAAAACATTCAGTACTTC. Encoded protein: CASSLGALLAKNIQYF.

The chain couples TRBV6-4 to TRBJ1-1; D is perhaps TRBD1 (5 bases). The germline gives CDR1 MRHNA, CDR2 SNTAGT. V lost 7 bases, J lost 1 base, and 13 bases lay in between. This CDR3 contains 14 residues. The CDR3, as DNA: TGTGCCAGCAAACCCTCGAGGGGGAACACTGAAGCTTTCTTT. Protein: CASKPSRGNTEAFF.

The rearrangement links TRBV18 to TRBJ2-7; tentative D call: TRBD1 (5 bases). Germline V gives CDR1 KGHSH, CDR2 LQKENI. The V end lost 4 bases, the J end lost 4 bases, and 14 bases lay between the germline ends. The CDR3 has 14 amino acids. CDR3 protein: CASSRLQGLYEQYF. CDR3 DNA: TGTGCCAGCTCACGGCTGCAGGGTTTGTACGAGCAGTACTTC.

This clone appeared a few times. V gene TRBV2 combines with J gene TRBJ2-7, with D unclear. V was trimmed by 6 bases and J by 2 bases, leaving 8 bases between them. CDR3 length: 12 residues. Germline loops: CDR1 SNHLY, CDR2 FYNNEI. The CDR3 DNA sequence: TGTGCCAGCAGGACCCGGGCCTACGAGCAGTACTTC. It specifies CASRTRAYEQYF.

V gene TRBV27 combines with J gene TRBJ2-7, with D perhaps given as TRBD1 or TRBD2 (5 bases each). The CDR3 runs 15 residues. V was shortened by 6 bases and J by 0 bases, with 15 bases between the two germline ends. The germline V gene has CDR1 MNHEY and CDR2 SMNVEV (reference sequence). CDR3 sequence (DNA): TGTGCCAGCAGGAGCACCGGGACCGGCTCCTACGAGCAGTACTTC. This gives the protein CASRSTGTGSYEQYF.

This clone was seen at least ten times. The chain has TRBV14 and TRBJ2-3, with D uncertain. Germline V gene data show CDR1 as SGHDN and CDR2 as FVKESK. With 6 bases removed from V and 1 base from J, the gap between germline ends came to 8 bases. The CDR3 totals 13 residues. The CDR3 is CASRGGRTDTQYF. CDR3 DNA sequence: TGTGCCAGCAGAGGCGGCCGCACAGATACGCAGTATTTT.

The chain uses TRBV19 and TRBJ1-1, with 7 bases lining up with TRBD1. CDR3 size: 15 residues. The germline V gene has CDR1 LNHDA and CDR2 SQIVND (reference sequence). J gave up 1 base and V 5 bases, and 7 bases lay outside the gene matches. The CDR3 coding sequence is TGTGCCAGTAGTCTCACAGGGGAAAGGAACACTGAAGCTTTCTTT. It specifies CASSLTGERNTEAFF.

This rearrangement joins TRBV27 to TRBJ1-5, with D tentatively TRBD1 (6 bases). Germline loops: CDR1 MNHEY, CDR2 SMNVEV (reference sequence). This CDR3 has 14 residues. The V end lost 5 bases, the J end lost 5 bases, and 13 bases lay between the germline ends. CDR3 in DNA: TGTGCCAGCAGTCTCCGCCACAGGGATCAGCCCCAGCATTTT. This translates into CASSLRHRDQPQHF.

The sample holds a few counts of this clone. Here the CDR3 reads CASSLNRLSEAFF. In DNA form, the CDR3 reads TGTGCCAGCAGTTTGAACAGGCTATCTGAAGCTTTCTTT. The chain combines TRBV2 with TRBJ1-1; D is possibly TRBD1 (5 bases). The CDR3 length is 13 residues. Germline V gives CDR1 SNHLY, CDR2 FYNNEI. Trimming removed 5 bases from V and 6 bases from J, with 13 bases in between.

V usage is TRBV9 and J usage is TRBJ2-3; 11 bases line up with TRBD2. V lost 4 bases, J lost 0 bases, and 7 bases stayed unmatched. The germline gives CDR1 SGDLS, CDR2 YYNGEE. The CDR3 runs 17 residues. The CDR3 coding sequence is TGTGCCAGCAGCTTCAGGACTAGCGGGCCTAGCACAGATACGCAGTATTTT. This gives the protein CASSFRTSGPSTDTQYF.

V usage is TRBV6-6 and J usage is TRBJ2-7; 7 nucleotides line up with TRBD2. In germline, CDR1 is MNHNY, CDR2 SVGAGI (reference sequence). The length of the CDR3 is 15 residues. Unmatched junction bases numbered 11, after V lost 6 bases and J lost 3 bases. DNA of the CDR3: TGTGCCAGCAGCCTCTTGTGGGAGGGCCGCTACGAGCAGTACTTC. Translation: CASSLLWEGRYEQYF.